This is a list of T cell receptor beta chains from one sample in a study of blood T cell repertoires in COVID-19. The data were produced by immunoSEQ multiplex PCR, yet TCRdb's version contains in-frame clones alone and is incomplete. The sample lists about 220,000 clones, 84% occurring once. Sample: peripheral blood. All receptors come from a man aged 25 to 40 with active or convalescent COVID-19. CDR3s include the opening cysteine and the closing phenylalanine or tryptophan. D genes are given only for firm matches. Clone size is not always given. Where it is, it says once, few, many or a class for expanded clones.

TRBV15	TRBJ2-5	TRBD2	NA	TGTGCCACCAGCAGGGGGACTAGCGGCCAAGAGACCCAGTACTTC	CATSRGTSGQETQYF
TRBV7-2	TRBJ1-2	TRBD1	NA	TGTGCCAGCAGCCCCCGGACAGGGGAAGGGGGCTACACCTTC	CASSPRTGEGGYTF
TRBV6-5	TRBJ1-1	NA	NA	TGTGCCAGCAGAGTCCCCGGACAGAACACTGAAGCTTTCTTT	CASRVPGQNTEAFF
TRBV7-2	TRBJ1-1	NA	NA	TGTGCCAGCAGGGACCGGGAGGGCACTGAAGCTTTCTTT	CASRDREGTEAFF
TRBV20-1	TRBJ2-3	NA	NA	TGCAGTGCTAGTTGGGGGGGCACAGATACGCAGTATTTT	CSASWGGTDTQYF
TRBV6-2/TRBV6-3	TRBJ1-1	NA	NA	TGTGCCAGCAGTTCATCCGCGAGACAGGTTAGGAACACTGAAGCTTTCTTT	CASSSSARQVRNTEAFF
TRBV7-2	TRBJ1-2	TRBD1	NA	TGTGCCAGCAGCCCCGCCGGGACAGTTAACTATGGCTACACCTTC	CASSPAGTVNYGYTF
TRBV18	TRBJ1-1	NA	few	TGTGCCAGCTCGCGAACAGATGAAGCTTTCTTT	CASSRTDEAFF
TRBV7-2	TRBJ1-2	TRBD1	NA	TGTGCCAGCAGCTTGGCCGGGACAGGCAAGAGCCTTTATGGCTACACCTTC	CASSLAGTGKSLYGYTF
TRBV28	TRBJ1-5	NA	NA	TGTGCCAGCAGAGAGAGCAATCAGCCCCAGCATTTT	CASRESNQPQHF
TRBV6-6	TRBJ1-1	NA	NA	TGTGCCAGCAGTACCCCCTCAGACACTGAAGCTTTCTTT	CASSTPSDTEAFF
TRBV4-1	TRBJ1-2	NA	NA	TGCGCCAGCAGCCGAGCGGGACCGAAAAACTATGGCTACACCTTC	CASSRAGPKNYGYTF
TRBV11-2	TRBJ2-7	NA	NA	TGTGCCAGCAGCTTAACGGAGTCCACCTCCTACGAGCAGTACTTC	CASSLTESTSYEQYF
TRBV6-2/TRBV6-3	TRBJ2-1	TRBD2	NA	TGTGCCAGCAGTTACGGTCTAGCGGCCTACAATGAGCAGTTCTTC	CASSYGLAAYNEQFF
TRBV6-1	TRBJ2-7	NA	NA	TGTGCCAGCAGTGAAGCAGGGGGGGAGAGCGAGCAGTACTTC	CASSEAGGESEQYF
TRBV13	TRBJ1-5	NA	NA	TGTGCCAGCAGCTTAAAAGGACAGCCGATGGATCAGCCCCAGCATTTT	CASSLKGQPMDQPQHF
TRBV11-2	TRBJ1-3	NA	once	TGTGCCAGCAGTCCTCCCGGCTCTGGAAACACCATATATTTT	CASSPPGSGNTIYF
TRBV14	TRBJ1-2	NA	NA	TGTGCCAGCAGCCTAACAGGGCTATATGGCTACACCTTC	CASSLTGLYGYTF
TRBV3-1/TRBV3-2	TRBJ1-2	NA	once	TGTGCCAGCAGCCAAGAGGAGGGTTTTAGAGGCTACACCTTC	CASSQEEGFRGYTF
TRBV4-2	TRBJ1-1	NA	NA	TGTGCCAGCAGCCAAGAGCGGGGGGCTATGAACACTGAAGCTTTCTTT	CASSQERGAMNTEAFF
TRBV6-6	TRBJ2-1	TRBD2	medium-sized	TGTGCCAGCACTGTTACTAGCGGGGGAGGCAATGAGCAGTTCTTC	CASTVTSGGGNEQFF
TRBV6-5	TRBJ2-2	TRBD2	NA	TGTGCCAGCAGAGCGGGAGGGCGGGGGGAGCTGTTTTTT	CASRAGGRGELFF
TRBV28	TRBJ2-5	NA	NA	TGTGCCACCGAGGGGGTTCCCCCCCAAGAGACCCAGTACTTC	CATEGVPPQETQYF
TRBV11-2	TRBJ2-3	TRBD2	NA	TGTGCCAGCACCCCGGGGGGGGGCCTCACAGATACGCAGTATTTT	CASTPGGGLTDTQYF
TRBV6-5	TRBJ1-1	NA	NA	TGTGCCAGCCGACAACAGGCGAACACTGAAGCTTTCTTT	CASRQQANTEAFF
TRBV7-2	TRBJ1-5	NA	NA	TGTGCCAGCAGCTACTCACAGGCCCCAAATCAGCCCCAGCATTTT	CASSYSQAPNQPQHF
TRBV12-3/TRBV12-4	TRBJ2-1	NA	NA	TGTGCCAGCAGTCCCGGTAATTTGCAGTTCTTC	CASSPGNLQFF
TRBV4-2	TRBJ1-5	TRBD1	NA	TGTGCCAGCAGCTCAGGGGGTGTTCAGCCCCAGCATTTT	CASSSGGVQPQHF
TRBV3-1/TRBV3-2	TRBJ2-2	NA	NA	TGTGCCAGCAGCCAAGCACGCGGCGGGGAGCTGTTTTTT	CASSQARGGELFF
TRBV5-1	TRBJ2-7	NA	NA	TGCGCCAGCAGCTTGGCCACACAGGGTTCCTACGAGCAGTACTTC	CASSLATQGSYEQYF
TRBV7-9	TRBJ2-2	NA	NA	TGTGCCAGCTTTGGAATGAACAGGGAAATCCACGGGGAGCTGTTTTTT	CASFGMNREIHGELFF
TRBV15	TRBJ2-3	NA	NA	TGTGCCACCAGCAGAGATCCCTCTAGCTTGGGAGGAGATACGCAGTATTTT	CATSRDPSSLGGDTQYF
TRBV19	TRBJ1-5	NA	NA	TGTGCCAGTAGTCTTCTGGGCTCTAACAATCAGCCCCAGCATTTT	CASSLLGSNNQPQHF
TRBV6-7	TRBJ1-4	NA	NA	TGTGCCAGCAGTACCGGGGAAAAACTGTTTTTT	CASSTGEKLFF
TRBV7-2	TRBJ2-1	TRBD2	NA	TGTGCCAGCAGGATAGCGGGAGTGGGTGAGCAGTTCTTC	CASRIAGVGEQFF